The 13 T cell receptor beta chains below come from one sample, sequenced in a study of monozygotic twins with cystic fibrosis. Some clones are missing from TCRdb's copy, which holds only in-frame ones; the method was immunoSEQ multiplex PCR. Of about 24,000 clones listed, 85% to 95% are singletons. Sequencing was performed on blood. These receptors came from a girl aged 2 to 10 with cystic fibrosis.

This sequence joins TRBV18 and TRBJ2-5; the match to TRBD1 covers 12 bases. This CDR3 has 17 amino acids. The V gene end was trimmed by 4 bases and the J gene end by 5 bases; junction bases not matched to a gene: 11. The V gene's germline CDR1 is KGHSH and CDR2 LQKENI. The CDR3 here is CASSLHGPGTGGETQYF. Here the CDR3 DNA reads TGTGCCAGCTCACTTCACGGCCCCGGGACAGGGGGCGAGACCCAGTACTTC.

The chain links TRBV5-4 to TRBJ1-6; maybe TRBD1 (6 bases). The CDR3 runs 18 residues. Per germline, CDR1 SGHNT and CDR2 YYREEE (reference sequence). Trimming stripped 0 bases from V and 0 bases from J, with 13 bases between. CDR3 coding DNA: TGTGCCAGCAGCTTGGGGACCACAGGGAGCTCCTATAATTCACCCCTCCACTTT. It codes for CASSLGTTGSSYNSPLHF.

The chain uses TRBV27 and TRBJ1-2, with D hard to call. V lost 5 bases to trimming and J lost 4 bases, with 11 bases between them. Germline V gives CDR1 MNHEY, CDR2 SMNVEV (reference sequence). The CDR3 runs to 13 residues. CDR3 in amino acids: CASSPATFYGYTF. In DNA, the CDR3 is TGTGCCAGCAGTCCGGCAACCTTCTATGGCTACACCTTC.

The V and J genes are TRBV10-2 and TRBJ2-1; 13 positions match TRBD2. Germline V CDR1 and CDR2: WSHSY, SAAADI. The CDR3 runs to 14 residues. The ends lost 9 bases at V and 5 bases at J; junction bases unmatched: 4. The CDR3 loop reads CASGGTSGNNEQFF. The CDR3 coding sequence is TGCGCCAGTGGCGGGACTAGCGGGAACAATGAGCAGTTCTTC.

The rearrangement joins TRBV9 to TRBJ1-2; TRBD1 might be the D (5 bases). CDR1 and CDR2 (germline): SGDLS, YYNGEE. The CDR3 is 14 residues long. The V end lost 3 bases, the J end lost 2 bases, and 11 bases lay between the germline ends. CDR3 in DNA: TGTGCCAGCAGCGGCACCGGGACGAACTATGGCTACACCTTC. Its translation is CASSGTGTNYGYTF.

The rearrangement joins TRBV6-6 to TRBJ2-1, with 10 positions matching TRBD1. V lost 5 bases, J lost 6 bases, and 10 bases stayed unmatched. The germline CDR1 and CDR2 sequences are MNHNY and SVGAGI (reference sequence). The CDR3 runs 16 residues. The CDR3 DNA is TGTGCCAGCAGTCCCCAGGACAGGGGGACATTCAATGAGCAGTTCTTC. Protein sequence: CASSPQDRGTFNEQFF.

This chain uses TRBV5-1 with TRBJ1-5; D ambiguous. Germline values: CDR1 SGHRS, CDR2 YFSETQ. V lost 0 bases to trimming and J lost 5 bases, with 9 bases between them. The CDR3 has 14 residues. The CDR3 loop reads CASSLGGFDQPQHF. The CDR3 region has the DNA TGCGCCAGCAGCTTGGGAGGTTTCGATCAGCCCCAGCATTTT.

This chain joins TRBV5-1 and TRBJ1-1; TRBD1 might be the D (5 bases). V was shortened by 1 base and J by 0 bases, with 13 bases between the two germline ends. Per the germline V gene, CDR1 is SGHRS and CDR2 is YFSETQ. This CDR3 has 16 residues. The CDR3 DNA sequence: TGCGCCAGCAGCTTGTTCTCAGGGCCTATGAACACTGAAGCTTTCTTT. Residues: CASSLFSGPMNTEAFF.

The gene calls are TRBV5-1 and TRBJ2-5; D unclear. The germline V gene encodes CDR1 SGHRS and CDR2 YFSETQ. The V end lost 0 bases, the J end lost 5 bases, and 11 bases lay between the germline ends. The CDR3 is 14 amino acids. The CDR3 region is CASSLVGIWETQYF. DNA of the CDR3: TGCGCCAGCAGCTTGGTGGGAATATGGGAGACCCAGTACTTC.

This sequence joins TRBV6-6 and TRBJ2-7, with 8 bases lining up with TRBD1. Looked up from germline, CDR1 is MNHNY and CDR2 is SVGAGI (reference sequence). The CDR3 is 16 amino acids. V gave up 0 bases and J gave up 4 bases; unmatched junction bases: 8. This CDR3 is CASSYSRPDREYEQYF. CDR3 sequence (DNA): TGTGCCAGCAGTTACTCGAGGCCGGACAGGGAGTACGAGCAGTACTTC.

This CDR3 is CASSIAGGYNEQFF. CDR3 in DNA: TGTGCCAGCAGTATAGCGGGGGGTTACAATGAGCAGTTCTTC. The chain couples TRBV25-1 to TRBJ2-1, with 10 bases fitting TRBD2. V was pared by 5 bases and J by 4 bases, with 2 bases of the junction left unmatched. CDR3 length: 14 residues. CDR1 and CDR2 (germline): MGHDK, SYGVNS.

V is TRBV29-1 and J is TRBJ1-2; D might be TRBD1 (5 bases). Trimming stripped 4 bases from V and 7 bases from J, with 28 bases between. The CDR3 length is 17 residues. Germline assignment: CDR1 SQVTM and CDR2 ANQGSEA. CDR3 bases: TGCAGCGTTGGTCCGGGGGGAGACAAATTTCGTACTGGTGGCTACACCTTC. Protein product: CSVGPGGDKFRTGGYTF.

The V and J genes are TRBV6-5 and TRBJ1-1; 9 bases map to TRBD1. After removal of 5 bases from V and 5 bases from J, the junction contained 6 bases not matched to a gene. The CDR3 loop spans 14 amino acids. The germline CDR1 and CDR2 sequences are MNHEY and SVGAGI. The CDR3 DNA reads as TGTGCCAGCAGTACCGGACAGGGGCGTACTGAAGCTTTCTTT. This sequence encodes CASSTGQGRTEAFF.